What follows are 5 T cell receptor beta chains derived from one specimen sequenced in a study of response to subunit inactivated influenza vaccine. TCRdb ran MiXCR on the RT-PCR reads and lists one entry per CDR3 protein. The sample gives under 800,000 distinct CDR3 sequences, roughly 14% of which show up once; roughly 6.4% is in the top ten. Sequenced here: PBMCs from blood, sampled 14 days before vaccination. The receptors originated from a man aged 50 to 59 who received an inactivated influenza vaccine.

This clonotype was seen a handful of times. The V call is TRBV3-1, the J call TRBJ2-7; D is perhaps TRBD2 (5 bases). This CDR3 spans 13 amino acids. V was pared by 1 base and J by 6 bases, with 10 bases between. Per germline, CDR1 LGHDT and CDR2 YNNKEL (reference sequence). The CDR3 is CASSQVWGAEQYF. The CDR3 coding sequence is TGTGCCAGCAGCCAAGTTTGGGGAGCCGAGCAGTACTTC.

This clonotype has a handful of counts. V gene TRBV7-2 combines with J gene TRBJ2-5; 7 nucleotides agree with TRBD1. CDR3 length: 17 residues. The V gene end was trimmed by 1 base and the J gene end by 5 bases; junction bases not matched to a gene: 13. Germline CDR1 SGHTA, CDR2 FQGNSA. The CDR3, as DNA: TGTGCCAGCAGCTTAGGTGAGGGACAGACCTCCGGCGAGACCCAGTACTTC. It specifies CASSLGEGQTSGETQYF.

This clonotype was picked up a small number of times. The V and J genes are TRBV29-1 and TRBJ2-4; 7 bases map to TRBD1. CDR1 is SQVTM and CDR2 is ANQGSEA in the germline V gene. The CDR3 contains 13 residues. V shed 3 bases, J shed 8 bases, and the junction held 7 bases outside the gene matches. The CDR3 sequence: CSVERGGFDIQYF. The DNA for the CDR3 is TGCAGCGTTGAGAGAGGGGGCTTCGACATTCAGTACTTC. The complete variable domain, with remaining parts taken from reference TRBV29-1 and TRBJ2-4, reads SAVISQKPSRDICQRGTSLTIQCQVDSQVTMMFWYRQQPGQSLTLIATANQGSEATYESGFVIDKFPISRPNLTFSTLTVSNMSPEDSSIYLCSVERGGFDIQYFGAGTRLSVL.

This clonotype was detected a few times. The chain uses TRBV4-2 and TRBJ1-4, with D perhaps matching TRBD1 (5 bases). The CDR3 has 14 residues. Trimming removed 10 bases at V and 6 bases at J, with 18 bases between. Germline-derived CDR1 and CDR2 are LGHNA and YNFKEQ. The CDR3 region has the DNA TGTGCCACCTCCGATCGGACACGAGATGAAAAACTGTTTTTT. This codes for CATSDRTRDEKLFF.

The chain joins TRBV5-1 to TRBJ1-4; tentatively, D is TRBD1 (5 bases). The germline V gene encodes CDR1 SGHRS and CDR2 YFSETQ. The CDR3 is 16 amino acids. The V gene lost 0 bases and the J gene lost 4 bases, with 13 bases spanning the gap. For the CDR3, the DNA is TGCGCCAGCAGCTTGGGACAGCTCCGAAATAATGAAAAACTGTTTTTT. Its protein is CASSLGQLRNNEKLFF.